One and the same sample provided the 10 T cell receptor beta chains below, sequenced in a study of T cell responses to AZD1222 COVID-19 vaccine. Clones were sequenced by immunoSEQ multiplex PCR, and TCRdb holds only the in-frame ones, with some missing. Among about 100,000 clones listed, less than 90% were seen once. The sample was peripheral blood, taken on day 0 of AZD1222 vaccination. The receptors derive from an adult in good health.

The chain employs TRBV29-1 and TRBJ1-2, with D perhaps matching TRBD1 (6 bases). The length of the CDR3 is 14 residues. V lost 1 base to trimming and J lost 3 bases, with 12 bases between them. In germline, CDR1 is SQVTM, CDR2 ANQGSEA. This chain's CDR3 is CSVEAGPGDYGYTF. The CDR3 nucleotides are TGCAGCGTTGAAGCGGGTCCAGGGGACTATGGCTACACCTTC.

The rearrangement uses TRBV7-2 and TRBJ2-5, with a possible D match to TRBD2 (6 bases). The CDR3 extends over 12 amino acids. V gave up 2 bases and J gave up 6 bases, with 7 bases separating them. Germline V gene data show CDR1 as SGHTA and CDR2 as FQGNSA. The CDR3 bases are TGTGCCAGCAGCTTACTAGCGCAGACCCAGTACTTC. Its protein product is CASSLLAQTQYF. Combining the CDR3 with reference TRBV7-2 and TRBJ2-5 gives the whole variable domain GAGVSQSPSNKVTEKGKDVELRCDPISGHTALYWYRQSLGQGLEFLIYFQGNSAPDKSGLPSDRFSAERTGGSVSTLTIQRTQQEDSAVYLCASSLLAQTQYFGPGTRLLVL.

The chain combines TRBV21-1 with TRBJ2-5. TRBV21-1 is a pseudogene segment. CDR3 length: 16 amino acids. CDR3 in DNA: TGTGCCAGCAGCTGCGGGCGGGACACAGAGTATGAGACCCAGTACTTC. This sequence encodes CASSCGRDTEYETQYF.

The chain combines TRBV29-1 with TRBJ1-1; perhaps TRBD1 as D (5 bases). CDR1 and CDR2 (germline): SQVTM, ANQGSEA. The CDR3 has 15 residues. The V end lost 4 bases, the J end lost 5 bases, and 20 bases lay between the germline ends. CDR3 amino acids: CSVVELGTGETEAFF. The DNA for the CDR3 is TGCAGCGTTGTAGAGTTAGGGACGGGGGAGACTGAAGCTTTCTTT.

This sequence joins TRBV14 and TRBJ2-2; D tentatively reads TRBD1 or TRBD2 (5 bases each). This CDR3 comprises 16 residues. V lost 3 bases, J lost 2 bases, and 13 bases lay in between. CDR1 is SGHDN, CDR2 FVKESK, per germline. CDR3 DNA: TGTGCCAGCAGCCACGGGACCGGCGGCAACACCGGGGAGCTGTTTTTT. This sequence encodes CASSHGTGGNTGELFF.

The chain uses TRBV7-3 and TRBJ2-1; D is possibly TRBD1 or TRBD2 (6 bases each). This CDR3 has 15 amino acids. Per germline, CDR1 SGHTA and CDR2 FQGTGA. Trimming pared 3 bases from V and 1 base from J, leaving 10 bases between. The CDR3 nucleotides are TGTGCCAGCAGCTTTCAGGGGAGGTCCTACAATGAGCAGTTCTTC. Translating gives CASSFQGRSYNEQFF.

This chain uses TRBV18 with TRBJ1-1; D is unclear. V lost 3 bases to trimming and J lost 1 base, with 9 bases between them. CDR3 size: 14 residues. The germline V gene encodes CDR1 KGHSH and CDR2 LQKENI. CDR3 amino acids: CASSPSAGNTEAFF. The CDR3 DNA reads as TGTGCCAGCTCACCGAGTGCCGGGAACACTGAAGCTTTCTTT.

V is TRBV4-3 and J is TRBJ2-3; a weak D match, TRBD2 (5 bases). Germline V gene lookup returns CDR1 LGHNA and CDR2 YSLEER. Between the trimmed V and J ends, which lost 0 bases and 4 bases, there was a span of 11 bases. CDR3 size: 15 residues. CDR3 sequence reads: CASSQDGEGSDTQYF. In DNA form, the CDR3 reads TGCGCCAGCAGCCAAGATGGCGAGGGCTCAGATACGCAGTATTTT.

This chain joins TRBV6-5 and TRBJ1-1; D gene ambiguous. V dropped 8 bases and J dropped 11 bases, with 24 bases sitting between them. CDR1 MNHEY and CDR2 SVGAGI come from the germline V gene. The length of the CDR3 is 14 residues. DNA of the CDR3: TGTGCCAGCGCCCCCGGTGGAACTCCTGGGAGGGCTTTCTTT. The encoded protein is CASAPGGTPGRAFF.

This clone turned up a few times. The chain employs TRBV5-3 and TRBJ1-3; D is possibly TRBD1 (6 bases). TRBV5-3 is flagged as an ORF with uncertain function. V shed 1 base and J shed 4 bases, with 6 bases lying between them. The CDR3 is made up of 13 amino acids. The CDR3: CARSLQGGNTIYF. The DNA for the CDR3 is TGTGCCAGAAGCTTGCAGGGGGGAAACACCATATATTTT.